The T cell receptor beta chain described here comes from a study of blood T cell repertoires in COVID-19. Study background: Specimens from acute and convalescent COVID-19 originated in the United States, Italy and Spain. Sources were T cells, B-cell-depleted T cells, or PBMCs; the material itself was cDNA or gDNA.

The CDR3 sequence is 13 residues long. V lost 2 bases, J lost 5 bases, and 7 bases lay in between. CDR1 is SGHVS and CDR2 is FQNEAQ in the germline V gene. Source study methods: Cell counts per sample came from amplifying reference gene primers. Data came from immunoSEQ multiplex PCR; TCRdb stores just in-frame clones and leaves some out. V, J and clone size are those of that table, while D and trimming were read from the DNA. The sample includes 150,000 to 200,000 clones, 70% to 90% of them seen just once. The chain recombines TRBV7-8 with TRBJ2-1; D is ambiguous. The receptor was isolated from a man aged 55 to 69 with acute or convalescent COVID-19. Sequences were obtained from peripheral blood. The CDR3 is CASSLIPNNEQFF. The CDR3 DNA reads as TGTGCCAGCAGCTTAATCCCCAACAATGAGCAGTTCTTC.